The subject of this entry is one TCR beta chain. The target antigen is unknown. This entry belongs to a study of T cells in Graves' hyperthyroidism and ophthalmopathy. Study summary: Blood was drawn when the patient was first diagnosed and still untreated. Regarding the study as a whole: A 13 V-J signature model discriminated ophthalmopathy versus stable hyperthyroidism. Peripheral blood also featured most of the thyroid clonotypes expanded above 0.001.

Sample collection date corresponds to first hyperthyroidism diagnosis, prior to any ophthalmopathy symptoms. V gave up 3 bases and J gave up 2 bases, with 9 bases separating them. CDR1 is SQVTM, CDR2 ANQGSEA, per germline. This CDR3 is 13 amino acids long. RNA transcripts gave rise to amplified TCR beta CDR3 regions. A set of HTBI primers served as the primers for a first-round RT-PCR of the TCR CDR3. One entry per CDR3 protein, called by TCRdb with MiXCR from the multiplex PCR reads. The sample has some 370,000 distinct CDR3 sequences; 17% are singletons. The receptor was derived from a woman in her 30s with Graves' hyperthyroidism that later progressed to Graves' ophthalmopathy. The sequencing sample was made of blood. V usage is TRBV29-1 and J usage is TRBJ2-3; TRBD2 is a possible D gene (5 bases). The CDR3 spells CSVEEEFTDTQYF. In DNA form, the CDR3 reads TGCAGCGTTGAGGAGGAATTCACAGATACGCAGTATTTT.